This T cell receptor (beta chain) was documented in a study of long-term antiretroviral therapy in people with HIV. Overall study results and limits: Regardless of time point, clones expanded before ART dominated the repertoire. Spans of CDR3 length were tighter for HIV repertoires than for controls.

The assay used was immunoSEQ (version v3.0), run at survey level. Sequencing of each sample targeted about 40,000-50,000 T-cell genomes. Produced via immunoSEQ multiplex PCR; TCRdb's table is partial and in-frame only. The profile shows about 31,000 clones, around 90% of them singletons. Before they underwent DNA extraction, samples held about 1-10 million cryopreserved PBMC. Notes on this clone: The antigen is undetermined.

The CDR3 runs 15 residues. CDR1 SGHRS and CDR2 YFSETQ come from the germline V gene. With 3 bases removed from V and 0 bases from J, the gap between germline ends came to 9 bases. The specimen was unsorted PBMCs, collected approximately 5.1 years after starting antiretroviral therapy. This clonotype originated in a woman in her forties with HIV. The chain recombines TRBV5-1 with TRBJ2-2; unclear D gene. The DNA of the CDR3 is TGCGCCAGCAGCTCCCGTGGAGCGAACACCGGGGAGCTGTTTTTT. It specifies CASSSRGANTGELFF. Using reference TRBV5-1 and TRBJ2-2 for the parts outside the CDR3, the full variable domain is KAGVTQTPRYLIKTRGQQVTLSCSPISGHRSVSWYQQTPGQGLQFLFEYFSETQRNKGNFPGRFSGRQFSNSRSEMNVSTLELGDSALYLCASSSRGANTGELFFGEGSRLTVL.